This T cell receptor (beta chain) was identified during a study of regulatory T cells in long-lasting Graves disease. General observations from the study: A reduction in accuracy may have resulted from the small sample size. Repertoires from persistent disease leaned toward TRBV28, TRBJ1-2 and TRBJ2-5.

The germline V gene encodes CDR1 WNHNN and CDR2 SYGVQD (reference sequence). V dropped 0 bases and J dropped 4 bases, with 6 bases sitting between them. The CDR3 totals 14 residues. Time point of the sample: persistent/refractory GD, antithyroid drugs over 5 years with positive TRAb. From PBMCs, RNA was extracted and then used to make the TCR library. One endocrinology department in Xi'an, China, was where patients came from. About this clonotype: Its target is unknown.

Investigators prepared the TCR beta libraries by applying iRepertoire HTBI primers and Arm-PCR of CDR3 regions. TCRdb reprocessed the multiplex PCR reads with MiXCR, giving one entry per CDR3 protein. The table lists a few hundred thousand distinct CDR3 sequences, around a fifth of them singletons. This TCR was sampled from a female donor with Graves disease. Source: peripheral blood mononuclear cells (PBMCs), taken when the disease was refractory, from a patient treated with antithyroid drugs. This rearrangement joins TRBV10-1 to TRBJ2-2; D gene unclear. CDR3 nucleotide sequence: TGCGCCAGCAGTGAGTCGTTGAGCACCGGGGAGCTGTTTTTT. Protein: CASSESLSTGELFF.